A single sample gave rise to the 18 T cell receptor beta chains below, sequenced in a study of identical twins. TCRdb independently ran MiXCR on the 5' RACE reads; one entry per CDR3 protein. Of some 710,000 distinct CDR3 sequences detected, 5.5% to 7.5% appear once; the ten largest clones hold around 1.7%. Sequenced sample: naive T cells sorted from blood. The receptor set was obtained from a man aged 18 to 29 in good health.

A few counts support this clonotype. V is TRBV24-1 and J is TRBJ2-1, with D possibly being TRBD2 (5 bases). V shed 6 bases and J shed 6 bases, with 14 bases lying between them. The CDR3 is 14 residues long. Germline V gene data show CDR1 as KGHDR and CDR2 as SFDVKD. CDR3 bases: TGTGCCACCAGTCACAGAGACTACCGCAATGAGCAGTTCTTC. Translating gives CATSHRDYRNEQFF.

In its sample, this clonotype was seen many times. CDR3 DNA sequence: TGCAGTGCTAGCCGTCTAAATCAGCCCCAGCATTTT. Translation: CSASRLNQPQHF. V usage is TRBV20-1 and J usage is TRBJ1-5; D uncertain. V was cut by 3 bases and J by 4 bases, with 7 bases left in between. Germline CDR1 and CDR2: DFQATT and SNEGSKA (reference sequence). This CDR3 comprises 12 residues.

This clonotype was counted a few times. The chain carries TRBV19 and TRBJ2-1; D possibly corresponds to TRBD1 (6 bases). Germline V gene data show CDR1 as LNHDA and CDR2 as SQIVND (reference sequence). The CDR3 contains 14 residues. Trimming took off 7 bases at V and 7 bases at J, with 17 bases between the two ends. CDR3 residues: CASTEAGVFNEQFF. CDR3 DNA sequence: TGTGCCAGTACCGAGGCAGGGGTTTTTAATGAGCAGTTCTTC.

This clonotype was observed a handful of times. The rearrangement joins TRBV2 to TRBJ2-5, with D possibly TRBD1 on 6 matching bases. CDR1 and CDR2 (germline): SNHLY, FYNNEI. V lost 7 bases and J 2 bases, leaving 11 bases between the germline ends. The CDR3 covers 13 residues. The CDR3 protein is CASNIGQQETQYF. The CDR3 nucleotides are TGTGCCAGCAACATTGGACAGCAAGAGACCCAGTACTTC.

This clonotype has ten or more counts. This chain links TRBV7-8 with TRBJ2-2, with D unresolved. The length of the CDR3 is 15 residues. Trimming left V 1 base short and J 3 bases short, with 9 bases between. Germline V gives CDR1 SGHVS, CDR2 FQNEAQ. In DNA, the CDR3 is TGTGCCAGCAGCTTAGTCGCGAGAGACACCGGGGAGCTGTTTTTT. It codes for CASSLVARDTGELFF.

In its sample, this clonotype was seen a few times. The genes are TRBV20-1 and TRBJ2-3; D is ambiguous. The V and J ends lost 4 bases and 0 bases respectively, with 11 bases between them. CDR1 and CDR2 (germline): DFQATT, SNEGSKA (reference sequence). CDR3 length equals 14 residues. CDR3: CSAKNYPSTDTQYF. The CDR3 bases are TGCAGTGCTAAAAACTACCCTAGCACAGATACGCAGTATTTT.

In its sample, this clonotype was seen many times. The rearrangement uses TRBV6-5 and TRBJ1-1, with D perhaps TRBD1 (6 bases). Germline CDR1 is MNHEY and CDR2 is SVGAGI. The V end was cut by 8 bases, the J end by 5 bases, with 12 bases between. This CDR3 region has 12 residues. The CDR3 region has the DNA TGTGCCAGCCTGGGAACAGGGACTGAAGCTTTCTTT. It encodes CASLGTGTEAFF.

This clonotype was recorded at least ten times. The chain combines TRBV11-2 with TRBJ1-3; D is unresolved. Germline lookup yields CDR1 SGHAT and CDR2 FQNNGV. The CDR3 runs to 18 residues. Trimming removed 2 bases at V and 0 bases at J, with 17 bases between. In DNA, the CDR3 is TGTGCCAGCAGCTTACATCCGGGCCGGCCTAACTCTGGAAACACCATATATTTT. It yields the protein CASSLHPGRPNSGNTIYF.

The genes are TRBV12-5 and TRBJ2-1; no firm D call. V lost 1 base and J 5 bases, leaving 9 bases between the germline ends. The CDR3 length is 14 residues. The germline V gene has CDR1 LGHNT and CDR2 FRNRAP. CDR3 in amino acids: CASGLGQPDNEQFF. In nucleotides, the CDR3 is TGTGCTAGTGGTTTGGGACAACCGGACAATGAGCAGTTCTTC.

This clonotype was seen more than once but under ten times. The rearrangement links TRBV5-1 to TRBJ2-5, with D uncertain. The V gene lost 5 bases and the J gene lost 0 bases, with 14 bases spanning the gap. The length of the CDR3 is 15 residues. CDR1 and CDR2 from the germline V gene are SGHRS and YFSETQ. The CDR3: CASSPSPGYQETQYF. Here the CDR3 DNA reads TGCGCCAGCAGTCCCTCTCCGGGCTACCAAGAGACCCAGTACTTC. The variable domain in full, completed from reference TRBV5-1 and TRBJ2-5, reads KAGVTQTPRYLIKTRGQQVTLSCSPISGHRSVSWYQQTPGQGLQFLFEYFSETQRNKGNFPGRFSGRQFSNSRSEMNVSTLELGDSALYLCASSPSPGYQETQYFGPGTRLLVL.

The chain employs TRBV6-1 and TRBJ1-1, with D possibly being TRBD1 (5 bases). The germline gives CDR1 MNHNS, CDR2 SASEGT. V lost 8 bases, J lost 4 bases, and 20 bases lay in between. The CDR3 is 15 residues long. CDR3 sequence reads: CASGGERDGGTEAFF. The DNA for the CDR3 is TGTGCCAGCGGGGGGGAGAGGGACGGGGGCACTGAAGCTTTCTTT.

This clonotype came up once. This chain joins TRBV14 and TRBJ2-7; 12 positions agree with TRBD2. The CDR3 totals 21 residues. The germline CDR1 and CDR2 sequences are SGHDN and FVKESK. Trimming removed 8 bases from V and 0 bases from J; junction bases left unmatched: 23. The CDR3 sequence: CASWGTQGRLAGEISSYEQYV. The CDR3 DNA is TGTGCCAGCTGGGGGACTCAAGGGCGACTAGCGGGAGAGATCTCCTCCTACGAGCAGTACGTC.

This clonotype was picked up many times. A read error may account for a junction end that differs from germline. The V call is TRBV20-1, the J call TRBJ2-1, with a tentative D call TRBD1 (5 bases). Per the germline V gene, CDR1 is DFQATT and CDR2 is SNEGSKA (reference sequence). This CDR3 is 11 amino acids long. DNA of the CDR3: TGCAGTGCTAGACGGTCAGGAAGGGGCTCCTTC. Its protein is CSARRSGRGSF.

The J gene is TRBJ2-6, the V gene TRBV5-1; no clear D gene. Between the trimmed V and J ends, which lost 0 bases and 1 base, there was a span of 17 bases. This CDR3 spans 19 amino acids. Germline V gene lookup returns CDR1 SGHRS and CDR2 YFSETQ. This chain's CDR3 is CASSLGYRVMGSGANVLTF. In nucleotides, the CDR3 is TGCGCCAGCAGCTTGGGTTATCGAGTAATGGGTTCTGGGGCCAACGTCCTGACTTTC.

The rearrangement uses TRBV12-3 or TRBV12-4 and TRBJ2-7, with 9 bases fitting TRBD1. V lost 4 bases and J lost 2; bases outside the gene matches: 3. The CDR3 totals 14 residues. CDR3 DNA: TGTGCCAGCAGTTCCAGACAGGGGGCCTACGAGCAGTACTTC. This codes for CASSSRQGAYEQYF.

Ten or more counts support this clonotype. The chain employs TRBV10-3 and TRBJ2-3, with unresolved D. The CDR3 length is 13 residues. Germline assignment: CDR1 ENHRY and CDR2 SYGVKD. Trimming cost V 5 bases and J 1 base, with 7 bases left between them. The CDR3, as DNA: TGTGCCATCAGTAGACCCGGCACAGATACGCAGTATTTT. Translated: CAISRPGTDTQYF.

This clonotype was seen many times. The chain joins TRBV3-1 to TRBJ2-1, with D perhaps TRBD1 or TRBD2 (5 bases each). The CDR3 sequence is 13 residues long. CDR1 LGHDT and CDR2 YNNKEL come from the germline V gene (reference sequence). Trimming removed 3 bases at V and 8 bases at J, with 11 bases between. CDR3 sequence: CASSHAVGDEQFF. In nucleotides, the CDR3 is TGTGCCAGCAGCCATGCAGTGGGGGATGAGCAGTTCTTC.

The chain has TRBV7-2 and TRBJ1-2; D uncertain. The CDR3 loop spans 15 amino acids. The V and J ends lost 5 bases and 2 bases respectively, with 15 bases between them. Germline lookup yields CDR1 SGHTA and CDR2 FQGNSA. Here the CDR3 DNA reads TGTGCCAGCAGCCGGGATTTAGGTCAGAACTATGGCTACACCTTC. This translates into CASSRDLGQNYGYTF.